This T cell receptor (beta chain) is drawn from a study of blood T cell repertoires in COVID-19. Study-wide background: Sources were T cells, B-cell-depleted T cells, or PBMCs; the material itself was cDNA or gDNA.

As handled by the study authors: For nucleated cells, counts were estimated from reference gene primer amplification. The table came from immunoSEQ multiplex PCR; TCRdb's copy has only in-frame clones and leaves some out. That table furnishes V, J and clone size, whereas the DNA furnished D and trimming. The sample has about 120,000 clones, 85% seen once. This clone showed up just once. This clonotype was sampled from a man aged 60 to 69 with acute or convalescent COVID-19. Specimen: peripheral blood.

The CDR3 coding sequence is TGTGCCAGCAGCTTAGAGGAGGGCTGGAATGAGCAGTTCTTC. This translates into CASSLEEGWNEQFF. The chain carries TRBV7-9 and TRBJ2-1, with D perhaps TRBD2 (6 bases). V was trimmed by 1 base and J by 7 bases, leaving 11 bases between them. CDR1 and CDR2 from the germline V gene are SEHNR and FQNEAQ (reference sequence). The CDR3 length is 14 residues.